Here is one T cell receptor (beta chain) with its context. The investigators amplified TCR beta CDR3 regions from RNA transcripts. A first-round RT-PCR of the TCR CDR3 used the HTBI primer set. TCRdb used MiXCR to reprocess the multiplex PCR reads, holding one entry per CDR3 protein. Here the sample spans about 260,000 distinct CDR3 sequences, under 30% being singletons. CDR3 length: 13 residues. Trimming pared 9 bases from V and 0 bases from J, leaving 11 bases between. The record originates from a study of T cells in Graves' hyperthyroidism and ophthalmopathy. Used for diagnoses were clinical symptoms, serum thyroxine and TRAb, thyroid ultrasound and orbital computed tomography.

Sequencing used blood. This receptor was obtained from a man aged 40-50 years with Graves' hyperthyroidism that later progressed to Graves' ophthalmopathy. The chain employs TRBV12-3 or TRBV12-4 and TRBJ2-5; perhaps TRBD1 as D (5 bases). The CDR3 region is CASSRAYQETQYF. The DNA for the CDR3 is TGTGCCAGTTCCAGGGCGTACCAAGAGACCCAGTACTTC.